Sequencing of this T cell receptor (beta chain) was carried out in a study of metastatic and nonmetastatic thyroid tumors. Whole-study context: Both malignant and benign thyroid patients supplied peripheral blood and tumor or nodule tissue samples, across which the repertoires of these patients were then compared.

The table lists this clone with a few counts. The antigen remains unidentified. TCRdb redid the clone calls on the PCR reads using MiXCR. The sample lists under 45,000 clones, 28% occurring once. Patients had received no treatment of any kind before thyroid surgery. The CDR3 sequence is 15 residues long. The germline gives CDR1 MNHNS, CDR2 SASEGT. The V and J ends lost 6 bases and 3 bases, in that order; junction bases with no gene match: 11. Notes on the study in general: Within blood and tumor, benign nodules reportedly had significantly lower TCR beta diversity than malignant thyroid tumors did.

Sequencing used blood. The sequence was collected from a male donor with papillary thyroid cancer or a benign thyroid nodule (not recorded which). Some clones in this sample may be carry-over from other donors' samples. The chain links TRBV6-1 to TRBJ2-7, with TRBD1 identical over 7 bases. The CDR3 bases are TGTGCCAGCAGCTCCACCCGACAGGGTAACTACGAGCAGTACTTC. This codes for CASSSTRQGNYEQYF.